Below, 17 T cell receptor beta chains from the same sample are listed, as sequenced in a study of blood T cell repertoires in COVID-19. Profiling relied on immunoSEQ multiplex PCR, and the TCRdb table lists in-frame clones only, not all of them. The table shows some 220,000 clones, with about 87% occurring only once. Sequenced sample: PBMCs or T cells enriched from blood (not recorded which). These receptors all stem from a woman in her twenties or thirties who had recovered from COVID-19.

V usage is TRBV18 and J usage is TRBJ2-3, with D possibly TRBD2 on 5 matching bases. The CDR3 runs to 15 residues. V was shortened by 1 base and J by 4 bases, with 12 bases between the two germline ends. Germline CDR1 reads KGHSH; CDR2 reads LQKENI. The CDR3 protein is CASSPRTGIADTQYF. CDR3 bases: TGTGCCAGCTCACCACGGACGGGAATTGCAGATACGCAGTATTTT.

V is TRBV5-1 and J is TRBJ2-1; TRBD2 might be the D (6 bases). The V gene's germline CDR1 is SGHRS and CDR2 YFSETQ. The CDR3 is 15 residues long. The germline V and J ends were trimmed by 0 bases and 9 bases, with 16 bases remaining between them. The CDR3 protein is CASSLGELGGGEQFF. For the CDR3, the DNA is TGCGCCAGCAGCTTGGGCGAGTTGGGGGGTGGTGAGCAGTTCTTC.

The CDR3 reads CASSLSKGVTVYGYTF. In nucleotides, the CDR3 is TGTGCCAGCAGTTTATCGAAGGGAGTGACTGTCTATGGCTACACCTTC. The chain uses TRBV27 and TRBJ1-2, with no clear D. CDR1 and CDR2 from the germline V gene are MNHEY and SMNVEV (reference sequence). This CDR3 comprises 16 residues. With 0 bases removed from V and 4 bases from J, the gap between germline ends came to 15 bases.

The V gene is TRBV19, the J gene TRBJ1-5; D is possibly TRBD1 (6 bases). Germline assignment: CDR1 LNHDA and CDR2 SQIVND (reference sequence). The ends were cut back, 5 bases at V and 7 bases at J, with 15 bases in the middle. The CDR3 is made up of 14 amino acids. CDR3 nucleotide sequence: TGTGCCAGTAGTGATACAGGGTCAGGCCAGCCCCAGCATTTT. As protein: CASSDTGSGQPQHF.

This clone was seen only a few times. The chain uses TRBV7-9 and TRBJ1-2, with TRBD1 as a possible D gene (5 bases). CDR1 SEHNR and CDR2 FQNEAQ come from the germline V gene (reference sequence). The ends were cut back, 1 base at V and 6 bases at J, with 12 bases in the middle. The CDR3 length is 14 residues. The DNA of the CDR3 is TGTGCCAGCAGCTTAGGCGCAGGGTCGGATGGCTACACCTTC. Translated, it gives CASSLGAGSDGYTF. Supplemented by reference TRBV7-9 and TRBJ1-2, the full variable domain reads DTGVSQNPRHKITKRGQNVTFRCDPISEHNRLYWYRQTLGQGPEFLTYFQNEAQLEKSRLLSDRFSAERPKGSFSTLEIQRTEQGDSAMYLCASSLGAGSDGYTFGSGTRLTVV.

The J gene is TRBJ1-6, the V gene TRBV6-4, with D maybe TRBD1 (5 bases). Germline V lookup: CDR1 MRHNA, CDR2 SNTAGT. This CDR3 is 15 amino acids long. Trimming shortened V by 6 bases and J by 9 bases, and 18 bases separated the two germline ends. The CDR3 reads CASSALGGSPSPLHF. The CDR3, as DNA: TGTGCCAGCAGCGCCTTGGGGGGGTCGCCTTCACCCCTCCACTTT.

The J gene is TRBJ2-1, the V gene TRBV14, with D unclear. V lost 2 bases and J lost 3, with 8 bases in between. The germline V gene encodes CDR1 SGHDN and CDR2 FVKESK. This CDR3 is 14 amino acids long. CDR3 protein: CASSQSSGYNEQFF. CDR3 DNA: TGTGCCAGCAGCCAATCTTCGGGCTACAATGAGCAGTTCTTC.

CDR3 nucleotide sequence: TGTGCCAGCAGCTCCGGACAGGGGGCTTATTCACCCCTCCACTTT. This translates into CASSSGQGAYSPLHF. The chain uses TRBV13 and TRBJ1-6; 11 nucleotides agree with TRBD1. This CDR3 contains 15 residues. Looked up from germline, CDR1 is PRHDT and CDR2 is FYEKMQ (reference sequence). The V gene end was trimmed by 4 bases and the J gene end by 8 bases; junction bases not matched to a gene: 4.

The chain carries TRBV19 and TRBJ1-5; 8 bases are a match to TRBD1. V was pared by 9 bases and J by 10 bases, with 8 bases of the junction left unmatched. CDR1 and CDR2 (germline): LNHDA, SQIVND (reference sequence). The CDR3 consists of 12 residues. DNA for the CDR3: TGTGCCAGCGGACAGGGTAAGGAACCCCAGCATTTT. Amino acid sequence: CASGQGKEPQHF.

The rearrangement uses TRBV6-5 and TRBJ2-7; 7 bases match TRBD1. Looked up from germline, CDR1 is MNHEY and CDR2 is SVGAGI. The V and J ends lost 5 bases and 2 bases, in that order; junction bases with no gene match: 9. The CDR3 runs 15 residues. In DNA form, the CDR3 reads TGTGCCAGCAGTCGGGACAGCAGTCCTACCTACGAGCAGTACTTC. It specifies CASSRDSSPTYEQYF.

This clone was seen once. The chain carries TRBV25-1 and TRBJ1-2, with 12 bases that match TRBD1. The CDR3 runs 17 residues. Germline assignment: CDR1 MGHDK and CDR2 SYGVNS. The CDR3 is CDIVGSWDRGRIEGYTF. The DNA for the CDR3 is TGTGACATCGTAGGGAGCTGGGACAGGGGGCGCATCGAAGGCTACACCTTC.

This CDR3 is CASSLGPGAAGRANYGYTF. The CDR3 region has the DNA TGTGCCAGCAGCTTAGGCCCGGGGGCGGCGGGGAGGGCCAACTATGGCTACACCTTC. The chain carries TRBV11-3 and TRBJ1-2, with D possibly being TRBD1 (6 bases). The length of the CDR3 is 19 residues. With 1 base removed from V and 2 bases from J, the gap between germline ends came to 23 bases. CDR1 is SGHNT and CDR2 is YENEEA in the germline V gene.

Only one count was recorded for this clone. This chain links TRBV11-2 with TRBJ1-1, with a tentative D call TRBD1 (6 bases). Trimming took off 5 bases at V and 1 base at J, with 14 bases between the two ends. The germline V gene has CDR1 SGHAT and CDR2 FQNNGV. The CDR3 is 15 residues long. CDR3 sequence reads: CASSQGTHRNTEAFF. The CDR3 nucleotides are TGTGCCAGCAGCCAGGGGACACACAGGAACACTGAAGCTTTCTTT.

The chain links TRBV7-9 to TRBJ1-1; D might be TRBD1 (6 bases). Between the trimmed V and J ends, which lost 1 base and 7 bases, there was a span of 10 bases. CDR1 is SEHNR and CDR2 is FQNEAQ in the germline V gene (reference sequence). The length of the CDR3 is 13 residues. Here the CDR3 reads CASSLGGHGEAFF. CDR3 DNA: TGTGCCAGCAGCTTAGGGGGGCACGGTGAAGCTTTCTTT.

This chain uses TRBV5-1 with TRBJ1-4; perhaps TRBD1 as D (6 bases). V lost 1 base, J lost 6 bases, and 13 bases lay in between. The germline gives CDR1 SGHRS, CDR2 YFSETQ. This CDR3 has 15 residues. CDR3 DNA: TGCGCCAGCAGCTTGCTATCAGGGGCCGATGAAAAACTGTTTTTT. As protein: CASSLLSGADEKLFF.

This rearrangement joins TRBV4-1 to TRBJ1-5; D unclear. Germline CDR1 and CDR2: MGHRA and YSYEKL. Trimming cost V 5 bases and J 5 bases, with 19 bases left between them. The CDR3 contains 16 residues. The CDR3: CASSDTGVGPDQPQHF. CDR3 coding DNA: TGCGCCAGCAGCGACACCGGGGTAGGTCCCGATCAGCCCCAGCATTTT.

The V and J genes are TRBV5-6 and TRBJ2-3; TRBD2 agrees at 11 bases. The V segment lost 0 bases and the J segment 1 base; nucleotides outside the gene matches: 10. This CDR3 comprises 19 residues. CDR1 and CDR2 from the germline V gene are SGHDT and YYEEEE. The CDR3 DNA follows: TGTGCCAGCAGCTTGGATCTAGCGGGGGGATCTGGAGGCACAGATACGCAGTATTTT. Translating it yields CASSLDLAGGSGGTDTQYF.